This entry is about one TCR beta chain. Its matching antigen is unknown. This entry comes from a study of T cell responses to AZD1222 COVID-19 vaccine. Regarding the study as a whole: Clonal diversity may have been underestimated, and the donors were mostly white British, with more females than males.

Only in-frame clones appear in the TCRdb table, and some are missing; sequencing was by immunoSEQ multiplex PCR. The table has about 140,000 clones, 92% seen once. The TCR sequence derives from an adult who received the AZD1222 COVID-19 vaccine. Sequencing used peripheral blood, obtained 28 days after the second AZD1222 dose.

CDR3 in amino acids: CASSRSIESIEAFF. The DNA for the CDR3 is TGTGCCAGCTCACGATCGATCGAGTCTATTGAAGCTTTCTTT. The V gene is TRBV18, the J gene TRBJ1-1, with no clear D. V shed 4 bases and J shed 7 bases, with 16 bases lying between them. There are 14 residues in the CDR3. The V gene's germline CDR1 is KGHSH and CDR2 LQKENI.